This TCR beta chain was documented in a study of PD-1 blockade in classical Hodgkin lymphoma. General study findings and limits: Those patients who began receiving nivolumab less than 1 year after ASCT had lower diversity, and they were excluded.

The table came from immunoSEQ multiplex PCR; TCRdb's copy has only in-frame clones and leaves some out. Of 100,000 or so clones detected, just over 90% appear once; the ten largest clones hold roughly 2%. On this clone itself: The target antigen is unknown.

Time point: cycle 4 day 1 (C4D1), after five to seven weeks of nivolumab. Every one of the patients relapsed after autologous stem cell transplantation (brentuximab vedotin exposure was variable). When best responses were assessed, they were complete response, partial response or progressive disease. Germline V lookup: CDR1 WNHNN, CDR2 SYGVQD (reference sequence). The V and J ends lost 1 base and 0 bases respectively, with 16 bases between them. This CDR3 has 18 amino acids. Sequenced material: peripheral blood mononuclear cells (PBMCs), taken before the fourth cycle of nivolumab. The origin of this receptor is a human donor with classical Hodgkin lymphoma. The chain links TRBV10-1 to TRBJ2-4; TRBD2 is a possible D gene (6 bases). CDR3 in amino acids: CASSELAGSGLAKNIQYF. The DNA of the CDR3 is TGCGCCAGCAGTGAGTTGGCGGGAAGTGGACTAGCCAAAAACATTCAGTACTTC.